Shown below are 5 T cell receptor beta chains from a single sample sequenced in a study of blood T cell repertoires in COVID-19. Produced via immunoSEQ multiplex PCR; TCRdb's table is partial and in-frame only. This table holds 210,000 or so clones, about 87% found once. Sequencing used peripheral blood. The receptors derive from a man aged 25-45 years with COVID-19, enrolled during active disease.

The rearrangement links TRBV2 to TRBJ2-3, with TRBD1 identical over 8 bases. With 6 bases clipped from V and 2 bases from J, the junction kept 4 bases outside the gene matches. The germline V gene encodes CDR1 SNHLY and CDR2 FYNNEI. The CDR3 sequence is 14 residues long. As DNA, the CDR3 is TGTGCCAGCAGGAGACAGGGGAACACAGATACGCAGTATTTT. As protein: CASRRQGNTDTQYF. The complete variable domain, with remaining parts taken from reference TRBV2 and TRBJ2-3, reads EPEVTQTPSHQVTQMGQEVILRCVPISNHLYFYWYRQILGQKVEFLVSFYNNEISEKSEIFDDQFSVERPDGSNFTLKIRSTKLEDSAMYFCASRRQGNTDTQYFGPGTRLTVL.

This chain connects TRBV2 to TRBJ1-3; 8 nucleotides match TRBD1. V trimming: 0 bases; J trimming: 4 bases; junction bases outside the gene matches: 8. Germline CDR1 reads SNHLY; CDR2 reads FYNNEI. The CDR3 contains 17 residues. The CDR3 DNA reads TGTGCCAGCAGTGAAGCCCGGGACAGGACCGTAGGAAACACCATATATTTT. Residues: CASSEARDRTVGNTIYF.

To note about this clone: The same CDR3 arises from other DNA sequences in this sample as well. The chain employs TRBV7-9 and TRBJ1-5, with D possibly being TRBD1 (6 bases). This CDR3 spans 15 amino acids. Per the germline V gene, CDR1 is SEHNR and CDR2 is FQNEAQ (reference sequence). V was clipped by 0 bases and J by 4 bases, with 10 bases between them. As DNA, the CDR3 is TGTGCCAGCAGCTTAGCGGGGGGGGCGAATCAGCCCCAGCATTTT. This codes for CASSLAGGANQPQHF.

As to this clone: The same CDR3 is also encoded by other DNA sequences in this sample. The gene calls are TRBV19 and TRBJ1-1; 10 bases are a match to TRBD1. The CDR3 has 14 residues. Germline CDR1 LNHDA, CDR2 SQIVND (reference sequence). The ends lost 5 bases at V and 4 bases at J; junction bases unmatched: 4. The CDR3 sequence: CASSPGQGSTEAFF. The CDR3 DNA sequence: TGTGCCAGTAGTCCGGGACAGGGGAGCACTGAAGCTTTCTTT.

V and J are TRBV5-6 and TRBJ1-1, with a tentative D call TRBD1 (5 bases). This CDR3 contains 15 residues. Trimming left V 1 base short and J 0 bases short, with 10 bases between. Germline loops: CDR1 SGHDT, CDR2 YYEEEE. The CDR3 loop reads CASSLIGALNTEAFF. Written as DNA, the CDR3 is TGTGCCAGCAGCTTGATAGGGGCGTTGAACACTGAAGCTTTCTTT.